This TCR beta chain is from a study of brain T cells in children with intractable seizures. Study results and caveats: Patients' HCMV serostatus was unknown; virus specificity rests on CDR3 similarity alone.

The ends were cut back, 8 bases at V and 4 bases at J, with 14 bases in the middle. The CDR3 loop spans 13 amino acids. The time point denotes: blood from clinic visit 5 months post-surgery; TSC patient then seizure free. The sequenced cases were selected for having the highest brain T cell transcript signatures. Clones were sequenced by immunoSEQ multiplex PCR, and TCRdb holds only the in-frame ones, with some missing. This sample has 300,000 to 400,000 clones, with about 93% found just once. Worth noting for this clone: Its antigen is as yet unknown.

The TCR comes from a boy less than two years old with tuberous sclerosis and intractable seizures. The chain is built from TRBV12-3 or TRBV12-4 and TRBJ1-2; weak D call: TRBD1 (5 bases). The sample in question was peripheral blood, obtained 4 to 5 months after surgery. In DNA form, the CDR3 reads TGTGCCAGCCTCCGTGGGGCAGTCTATGGCTACACCTTC. This encodes CASLRGAVYGYTF.